This TCR beta chain was observed in a study of siplizumab effects on memory and regulatory T cells (dated by TCRdb to between 2019 and 2020). A note on the overall study: The effect of the anti-CD2 antibody siplizumab on alloreactive T-cell subsets was examined in allogeneic mixed lymphocyte reactions constructed from human PBMCs. Overall study results and their limits: Siplizumab significantly reduced the cumulative frequency of alloreactive sequences traceable to unstimulated CD4+ memory T cells. No functional confirmation was obtained for the suppressive function of proliferating Tregs from siplizumab cultures. In reactions with siplizumab, an average of approximately 69% of mappable alloreactive CD4+ clones were Treg-derived, compared with roughly 26% in control reactions. Greater diversity appeared to be present in unstimulated naive T cells than in memory T cells, and a substantial contribution to the alloresponse seemed to be made by naive cells. Roughly 80-97% of proliferating CD4+ or CD8+ clones could not be assigned a naive or memory phenotype. Because sequences below about 10^-5 frequency were poorly captured, only a minor fraction of alloreactive clones could be mapped to unstimulated subsets.

Sorted unstimulated T cells, along with proliferating T cells recovered from mixed lymphocyte reactions, underwent TCRbeta CDR3 sequencing. Fresh whole blood from approximately 11 HLA-typed healthy donors served as the source for isolating PBMCs. To map where alloreactive clones came from, unstimulated CD4+ non-regulatory T cells were FACS-sorted. Points on this clone: Its specific antigen is unknown. The sample holds no much larger clone one base away, and base qualities are not on file.

The germline V gene sets CDR1 to MDHEN and CDR2 to SYDVKM. V loses 2 bases, J loses 3 bases, and the germline ends lie 11 bases apart. From cysteine to phenylalanine, the CDR3 is 14 amino acids long. Of the read, only the CDR3 DNA is kept; its 42 bases are in frame from base 1. The library was generated by the immunoSEQ multiplex PCR assay. The deep sequencing platform assayed about 91,000 TCR templates per sample. Genomic DNA extracted from sorted T cells was the material used for TCRbeta CDR3 sequencing. Per the original workflow: The R programming language was used for clonal analysis of the TCRbeta CDR3 data. Alloreactive CD4+ and CD8+ clones were identified by comparing unstimulated samples to CFSE-low samples taken after the reaction. By matching sequences to the repertoires of sorted unstimulated Treg and non-Treg cells, each alloreactive CD4+ clone was assigned a regulatory or non-regulatory origin. In TCRdb, the immuneACCESS table is reduced to in-frame sequences with V and J assigned. These tables do not hold every clone; where another copy was compared, an unresolved V gene accounts for under half, and the others remain unexplained. Clonal size and the V and J genes are those of that table, whereas D and trimming came from the DNA. The sample table contains around 97,000 clones; only one count was recorded for about 95% of them. Clones ranked in the top ten supply around 1.4% of the sample.

The chain uses TRBV28 and TRBJ2-7, with no confident D gene call. The sequence derives from a human donor in good health. Sequenced input: non-Treg CD4+ T cells sorted from blood. In the paper's terms, the cell subset or site label means: FACS-sorted unstimulated CD4+ non-regulatory T cells. The DNA reads TGTGCCAGCAGTTTAAACTTGGGCGGCTACGAGCAGTACTTC. It translates to CASSLNLGGYEQYF. When the CDR3 is completed using the reference TRBV28 and TRBJ2-7 genes on either side, the full variable domain is DVKVTQSSRYLVKRTGEKVFLECVQDMDHENMFWYRQDPGLGLRLIYFSYDVKMKEKGDIPEGYSVSREKKERFSLILESASTNQTSMYLCASSLNLGGYEQYFGPGTRLTVT.